This entry features one TCR beta chain sequence. The data were taken from a study of CD8+ T cells in alopecia areata. The sequencing template was cDNA reverse transcribed from extracted RNA. Clones were read by immunoSEQ multiplex PCR, and TCRdb kept only the in-frame ones, dropping some. The data contain roughly 200,000 clones, around three fifths of them singletons. Treatment reported: oral pan-JAK inhibitor, 5-10 mg twice daily. Trimming left V 6 bases short and J 1 base short, with 7 bases between. The CDR3 contains 12 residues. The germline gives CDR1 MGHDK, CDR2 SYGVNS. The sample consisted of CD8+ T cells sorted from blood, taken at week 24, from a patient treated with tofacitinib. The chain links TRBV25-1 to TRBJ2-7; D remains ambiguous. The clonotype originates from a human donor with alopecia areata. The CDR3 is CASRLGSYEQYF. The CDR3 DNA sequence: TGTGCCAGCAGATTGGGTTCCTACGAGCAGTACTTC.